This T cell receptor (beta chain) was found in a study of shared clonotypes between healthy human individuals. Assay: immunoSEQ multiplex PCR; the TCRdb copy retains only in-frame clones and omits some. Among about 1 million clones listed, roughly 70% were seen once. The V end was cut by 0 bases, the J end by 0 bases, with 10 bases between. The CDR3 is 16 amino acids. Germline V lookup: CDR1 SGHRS, CDR2 YFSETQ. Specimen: memory CD4+ T cells sorted from blood. Subset here: CD45RA-negative fraction. The J gene is TRBJ2-1, the V gene TRBV5-1; D is ambiguous. This clonotype originated in a young man in good health. CDR3 sequence: CASSLEATYSYNEQFF. CDR3 coding DNA: TGCGCCAGCAGCTTGGAGGCTACGTACTCCTACAATGAGCAGTTCTTC.